A single sample gave rise to the 2 T cell receptor beta chains below, sequenced in a study of cytomegalovirus exposure and HLA in healthy donors. The primer mix had 60 Vbeta and 13 Jbeta primers. Method: immunoSEQ multiplex PCR; TCRdb's copy keeps in-frame clones and lacks some. Altogether 120,000 to 150,000 clones are present, 75% to 85% being singletons, with the ten largest covering over 3%. Sequencing was done on a sample of PBMCs. These receptors were obtained from a female donor in good health and CMV-seronegative.

This chain links TRBV12-2 with TRBJ1-1; the DNA was not used to check the table's D call, TRBD1. TRBV12-2 is termed a pseudogene. The CDR3 spans 19 residues. CDR3 amino acids: CASRSPRDSAVRVNTEAFF. CDR3 sequence (DNA): TGTGCAAGTCGCTCTCCCCGGGACAGCGCAGTGCGGGTGAACACTGAAGCTTTCTTT.

The V call is TRBV27, the J call TRBJ2-1; the match to TRBD1 covers 7 bases. In germline, CDR1 is MNHEY, CDR2 SMNVEV (reference sequence). There are 16 residues in the CDR3. V dropped 1 base and J dropped 5; count of bases not matched to a gene: 8. In DNA form, the CDR3 reads TGTGCCAGCAGTTTATTGCCGGGACAGCTCAACAATGAGCAGTTCTTC. Translating it yields CASSLLPGQLNNEQFF.